The clone carrying this TCR beta chain has ten or more counts. Its specificity is not known. The sample belongs to a study of neurological immune-mediated disorders. TCRdb recomputed calls from the 5' RACE reads with MiXCR, one row per CDR3 protein. The data contain tens of thousands of distinct CDR3 sequences, 4.5% to 5.5% of them seen just once; the ten biggest clones take up about 6.9%. Study outcomes and limitations: Phylogenetic grouping assigned the repertoires of 18 of 34 multiple sclerosis patients to a single cluster of related CDR3 sequences. This cluster may be a repertoire-level signature. The study found no CDR3 amino acid sequences shared by expanded clones across subjects, suggesting private repertoires in all groups.

Trimming removed 3 bases from V and 6 bases from J; junction bases left unmatched: 3. Germline V lookup: CDR1 SQVTM, CDR2 ANQGSEA. The CDR3 covers 13 residues. Sequencing input: PBMCs. The TCR originated in a man aged 25 to 45 with multiple sclerosis. The gene calls are TRBV29-1 and TRBJ2-1; 9 bases align to TRBD1. This CDR3 is CSVERGQGNEQFF. The CDR3, as DNA: TGCAGCGTTGAGAGGGGACAGGGCAATGAGCAGTTCTTC.